The sample holds many counts of the clone carrying this T cell receptor beta chain. Its cognate antigen is unknown. The germline V gene encodes CDR1 SEHNR and CDR2 FQNEAQ (reference sequence). The CDR3 has 13 residues. V was clipped by 1 base and J by 6 bases, with 10 bases between them. Amplified TCR beta CDR3 regions derived from RNA transcripts. The HTBI primer set served for first-round RT-PCR of the TCR CDR3. MiXCR was run by TCRdb on the multiplex PCR reads, yielding one entry per CDR3 protein. The repertoire consists of approximately 490,000 distinct CDR3 sequences, with around a fifth occurring once and the leading ten covering around 50%. This sample was taken from a study of T cells in Graves' hyperthyroidism and ophthalmopathy. Findings and limits, study-wide: Most thyroid clonotypes expanded above 0.001 were also detected in blood. Ophthalmopathy was distinguished from stable hyperthyroidism by 13 V-J signatures.

Based on clinical symptoms, serum thyroxine and TRAb, thyroid ultrasound and orbital computed tomography, diagnoses were reached. This chain links TRBV7-9 with TRBJ2-7; tentatively, D is TRBD2 (6 bases). The sequence came from a woman in her 70s with Graves' ophthalmopathy. The material sequenced was blood. CDR3 sequence (DNA): TGTGCCAGCAGCTTAGGGGCGGGGCGCGAGCAGTACTTC. Its protein product is CASSLGAGREQYF.